The rows below give T cell receptor beta chains drawn from one sample of a study of blood T cells in healthy people across ages. TCRdb independently ran MiXCR on the 5' RACE reads; one entry per CDR3 protein. The sample lists about a million distinct CDR3 sequences; roughly two fifths were seen once. Sequencing was carried out using blood. All receptors derive from a young man in good health. CDR3s include the opening cysteine and the closing phenylalanine or tryptophan. Each record gives: V gene, clone size, D gene, J gene, CDR3 DNA, CDR3 protein. D genes are given only for firm matches. Some rows have no size entry. The others give once, few or many, or a class for an expanded clone.

TRBV27	few	TRBD2	TRBJ2-1	TGTGCCAGCAGTTTCACCGGACTAGCGGGGGGCCTCGCCTCCGGTGAGCAGTTCTTC	CASSFTGLAGGLASGEQFF
TRBV7-9	NA	NA	TRBJ1-1	TGTGTGGGGTTACGGGGCGCCGAGAACACTGAAGCTTTCTTT	CVGLRGAENTEAFF
TRBV10-3	few	TRBD1	TRBJ2-7	TGTGCCATCACTAGGACAGGGCACACACCTACAGCTTACGAGCAGTACTTC	CAITRTGHTPTAYEQYF
TRBV5-6	few	NA	TRBJ1-1	TGTGCCAGCGCGCTACAGAGGGGGACTGAAGCTTTCTTT	CASALQRGTEAFF
TRBV27	NA	TRBD1	TRBJ2-7	TGTGCCAGCAAGGGGCAGGGGGCCGAGCAGTACTTC	CASKGQGAEQYF
TRBV9	NA	TRBD2	TRBJ2-2	TGTGCCAGCGCTAGCGGGGGGATAGCGAACACCGGGGAGCTGTTTTTT	CASASGGIANTGELFF
TRBV20-1	NA	TRBD2	TRBJ2-3	TGCAGTGCTAGGGCAGGGACTAGTGCAGATACGCAGTATTTT	CSARAGTSADTQYF
TRBV4-2	once	NA	TRBJ1-1	TGTGCCAGCAGCCCGCCCCGAGGGGAGGGCACTGAAGCTTTCTTT	CASSPPRGEGTEAFF
TRBV12-3/TRBV12-4	few	NA	TRBJ1-1	TGTGCCAGCAGGACGACGGTCTCCGGGACTGAAGCTTTCTTT	CASRTTVSGTEAFF
TRBV29-1	NA	TRBD2	TRBJ2-3	TGCAGCGTTGTTGGCGGGGGGGGTACAGATACGCAGTATTTT	CSVVGGGGTDTQYF
TRBV7-3	NA	NA	TRBJ1-1	TGTGCCAGCAGCAAGACAGCAGGGCCCATGAACACTGAAGCTTTCTTT	CASSKTAGPMNTEAFF
TRBV4-1	NA	NA	TRBJ2-1	TGCGCCAGCAGCCAAGAGGATATCCCCAGGAATGAGCAGTTCTTC	CASSQEDIPRNEQFF
TRBV12-3/TRBV12-4	few	NA	TRBJ1-6	TGTGCCAGCAGTTCCCTGGGAGATAATTCACCCCTCCACTTT	CASSSLGDNSPLHF
TRBV20-1	few	NA	TRBJ2-1	TGCAGTGCTAGAGATCTCCGAAAGGGTGGAGGTAATGAGCAGTTCTTC	CSARDLRKGGGNEQFF
TRBV7-2	NA	NA	TRBJ1-3	TGTGCCAGCAGCCCCCCGGGAAACACCATATATTTT	CASSPPGNTIYF
TRBV12-3/TRBV12-4	few	TRBD1	TRBJ2-2	TGTGCCAGCAGGACCGACAGGGATAACACCGGGGAGCTGTTTTTT	CASRTDRDNTGELFF
TRBV6-2/TRBV6-3	few	NA	TRBJ2-3	TGTGCCAGTCGGGACTTAGGGGGCACAGATACGCAGTATTTT	CASRDLGGTDTQYF
TRBV5-1	NA	NA	TRBJ1-4	TGCGCCAGCAGCTTGGAATCAGCGGCAGCTAATGAAAAACTGTTTTTT	CASSLESAAANEKLFF
TRBV4-1	NA	NA	TRBJ2-3	TGCGCCAGCAGCCAAGATCAGGGCAGGCGTGGAGTCAAAGATACGCAGTATTTT	CASSQDQGRRGVKDTQYF
TRBV20-1	many	NA	TRBJ2-7	TGCAGTGCTAGGGACAGCCTTTCCTACGAGCAGTACTTC	CSARDSLSYEQYF
TRBV20-1	NA	NA	TRBJ1-3	TGCAGTGCTTCCCCCGGGACGGAGATTAGAAACACCATATATTTT	CSASPGTEIRNTIYF
TRBV4-3	many	NA	TRBJ1-2	TGCGCCAGCAGCCAAGAATTTGACTCAGGGAACTATGGCTACACCTTC	CASSQEFDSGNYGYTF
TRBV7-8	few	TRBD1	TRBJ1-2	TGTGCCAGCAGCTCGGGACAGGGGGCTGGTGGCTACACCTTC	CASSSGQGAGGYTF